This T cell receptor beta chain was observed in a study of T cell responses to AZD1222 COVID-19 vaccine. Study outcomes and limitations: The study found vaccine-associated CD4 TCRs spanning spike, dominant at 160-218 and 743-854. It was only 6 or 7 AZD1222 recipients who were seropositive at baseline.

As regards this clone: Its antigen is still unknown.

Sequenced by immunoSEQ multiplex PCR; TCRdb stores in-frame clones only, minus some. The sample lists about 140,000 clones, roughly nine tenths occurring once. This CDR3 has 14 residues. The germline gives CDR1 MNHEY, CDR2 SVGAGI. Trimming removed 7 bases at V and 3 bases at J, with 16 bases between. The rearrangement joins TRBV6-5 to TRBJ2-7, with D perhaps matching TRBD2 (5 bases). The sequenced sample was peripheral blood, obtained 28 days after the second dose of the MenACWY control vaccine. This clonotype originated in an adult who received the MenACWY meningococcal vaccine as a control. As DNA, the CDR3 is TGTGCCAGCACCGACGGGGTATCGGTCTACGAGCAGTACTTC. It specifies CASTDGVSVYEQYF.